This T cell receptor beta chain was captured in a study of shared clonotypes between healthy human individuals. Trimming removed 5 bases at V and 1 base at J, with 2 bases between. CDR1 and CDR2 from the germline V gene are SNHLY and FYNNEI. The CDR3 extends over 12 amino acids. Profiled with immunoSEQ multiplex PCR; TCRdb holds only in-frame clones, not every one. This table holds some 450,000 clones, more than 70% found once. This clone has just a few counts. Other DNA sequences in the same sample also yield this CDR3. The chain combines TRBV2 with TRBJ2-2; no definite D call. The sequenced sample consisted of PBMCs. This TCR came from a woman between 40 and 55 years old in good health. Some clones in this sample may be carry-over from other donors' samples. DNA for the CDR3: TGTGCCAGCAGTCTGAACACCGGGGAGCTGTTTTTT. As protein: CASSLNTGELFF.